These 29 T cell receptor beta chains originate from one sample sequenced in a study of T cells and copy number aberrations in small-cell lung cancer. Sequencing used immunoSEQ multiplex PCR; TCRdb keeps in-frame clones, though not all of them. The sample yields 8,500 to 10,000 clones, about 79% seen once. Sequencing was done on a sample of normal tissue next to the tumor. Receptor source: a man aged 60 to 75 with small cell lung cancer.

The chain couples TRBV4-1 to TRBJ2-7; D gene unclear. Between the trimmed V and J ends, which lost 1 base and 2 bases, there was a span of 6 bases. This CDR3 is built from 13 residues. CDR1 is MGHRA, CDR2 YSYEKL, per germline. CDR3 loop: CASSQVLTYEQYF. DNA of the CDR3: TGCGCCAGCAGCCAAGTTCTGACCTACGAGCAGTACTTC.

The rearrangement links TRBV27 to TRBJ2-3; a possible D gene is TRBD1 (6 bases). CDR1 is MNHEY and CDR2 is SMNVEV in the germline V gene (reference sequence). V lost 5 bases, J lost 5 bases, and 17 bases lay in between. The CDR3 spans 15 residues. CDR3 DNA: TGTGCCAGCAGTCTAACAGGGTGGGGAAGAGATACGCAGTATTTT. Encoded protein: CASSLTGWGRDTQYF.

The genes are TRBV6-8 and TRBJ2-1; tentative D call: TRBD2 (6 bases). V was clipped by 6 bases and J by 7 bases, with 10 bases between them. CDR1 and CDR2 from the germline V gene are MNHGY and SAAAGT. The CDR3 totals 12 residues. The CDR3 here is CASSPGRNEQFF. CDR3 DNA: TGTGCCAGCAGCCCAGGGAGGAATGAGCAGTTCTTC.

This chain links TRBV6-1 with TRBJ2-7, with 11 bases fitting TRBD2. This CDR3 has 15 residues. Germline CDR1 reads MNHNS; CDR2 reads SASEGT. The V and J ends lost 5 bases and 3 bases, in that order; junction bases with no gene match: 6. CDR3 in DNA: TGTGCCAGCAGTATGCGACTAGCGGGGAGCTACGAGCAGTACTTC. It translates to CASSMRLAGSYEQYF.

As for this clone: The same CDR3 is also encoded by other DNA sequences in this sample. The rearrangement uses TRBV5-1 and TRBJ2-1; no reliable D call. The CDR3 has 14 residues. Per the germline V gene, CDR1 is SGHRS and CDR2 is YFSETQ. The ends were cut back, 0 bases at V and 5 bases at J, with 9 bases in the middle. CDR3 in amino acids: CASSLVAGDNEQFF. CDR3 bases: TGCGCCAGCAGCTTGGTTGCCGGAGACAATGAGCAGTTCTTC.

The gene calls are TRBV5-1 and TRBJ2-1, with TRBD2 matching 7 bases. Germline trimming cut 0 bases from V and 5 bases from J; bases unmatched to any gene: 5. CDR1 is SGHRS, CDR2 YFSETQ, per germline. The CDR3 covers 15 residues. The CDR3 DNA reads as TGCGCCAGCAGCTTGGCCCCAGCGGGACACAATGAGCAGTTCTTC. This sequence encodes CASSLAPAGHNEQFF.

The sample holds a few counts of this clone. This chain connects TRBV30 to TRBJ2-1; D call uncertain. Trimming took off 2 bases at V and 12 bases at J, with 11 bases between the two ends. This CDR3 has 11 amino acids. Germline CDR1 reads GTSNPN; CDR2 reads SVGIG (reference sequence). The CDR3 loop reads CAWSPGTGQFF. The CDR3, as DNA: TGTGCCTGGAGTCCGGGTACGGGGCAGTTCTTC.

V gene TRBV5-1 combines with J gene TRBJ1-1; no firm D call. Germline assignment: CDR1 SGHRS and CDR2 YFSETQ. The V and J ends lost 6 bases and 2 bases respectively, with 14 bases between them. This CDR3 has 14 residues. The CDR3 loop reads CASKLSPSNTEAFF. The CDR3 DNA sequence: TGCGCCAGCAAGTTATCACCCTCCAACACTGAAGCTTTCTTT. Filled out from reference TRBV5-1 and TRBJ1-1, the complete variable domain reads KAGVTQTPRYLIKTRGQQVTLSCSPISGHRSVSWYQQTPGQGLQFLFEYFSETQRNKGNFPGRFSGRQFSNSRSEMNVSTLELGDSALYLCASKLSPSNTEAFFGQGTRLTVV.

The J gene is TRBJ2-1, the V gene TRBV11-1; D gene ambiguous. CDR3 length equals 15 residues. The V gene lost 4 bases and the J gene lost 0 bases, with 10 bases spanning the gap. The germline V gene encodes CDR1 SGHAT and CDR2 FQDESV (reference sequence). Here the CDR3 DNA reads TGTGCCAGCAGCTCGGGCCAGAGCTCCTACAATGAGCAGTTCTTC. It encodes CASSSGQSSYNEQFF. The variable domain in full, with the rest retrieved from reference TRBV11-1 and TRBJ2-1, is EAEVAQSPRYKITEKSQAVAFWCDPISGHATLYWYRQILGQGPELLVQFQDESVVDDSQLPKDRFSAERLKGVDSTLKIQPAELGDSAMYLCASSSGQSSYNEQFFGPGTRLTVL.

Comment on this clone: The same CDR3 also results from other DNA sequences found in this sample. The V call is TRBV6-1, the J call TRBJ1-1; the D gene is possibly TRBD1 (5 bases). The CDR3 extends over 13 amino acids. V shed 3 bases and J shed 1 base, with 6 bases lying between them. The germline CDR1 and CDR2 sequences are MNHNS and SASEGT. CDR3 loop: CASSEGENTEAFF. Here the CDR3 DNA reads TGTGCCAGCAGTGAGGGGGAGAACACTGAAGCTTTCTTT.

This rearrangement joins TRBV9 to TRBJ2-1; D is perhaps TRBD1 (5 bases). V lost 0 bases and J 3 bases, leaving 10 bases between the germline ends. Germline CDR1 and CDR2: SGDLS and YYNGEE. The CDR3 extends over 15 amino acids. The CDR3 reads CASSVVGVGYNEQFF. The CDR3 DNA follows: TGTGCCAGCAGCGTAGTAGGGGTAGGCTACAATGAGCAGTTCTTC.

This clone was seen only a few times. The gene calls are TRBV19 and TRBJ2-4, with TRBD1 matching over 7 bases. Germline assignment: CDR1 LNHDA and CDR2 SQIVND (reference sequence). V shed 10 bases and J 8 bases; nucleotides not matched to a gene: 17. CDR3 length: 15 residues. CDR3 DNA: TGTGCCACCTCACCACGGCAGGGGGAGTTGCACATTCAGTACTTC. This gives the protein CATSPRQGELHIQYF.

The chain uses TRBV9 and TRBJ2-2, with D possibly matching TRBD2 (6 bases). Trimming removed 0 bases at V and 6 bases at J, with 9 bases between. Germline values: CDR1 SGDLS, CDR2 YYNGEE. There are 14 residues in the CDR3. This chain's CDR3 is CASSVAPGAGELFF. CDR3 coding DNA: TGTGCCAGCAGCGTAGCCCCGGGGGCCGGGGAGCTGTTTTTT.

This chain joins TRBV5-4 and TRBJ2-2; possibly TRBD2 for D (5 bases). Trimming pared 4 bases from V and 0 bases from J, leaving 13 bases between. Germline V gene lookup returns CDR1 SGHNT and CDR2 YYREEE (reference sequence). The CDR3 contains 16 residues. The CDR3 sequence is CASSPGLSANTGELFF. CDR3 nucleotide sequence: TGTGCCAGCAGCCCGGGGTTGAGCGCGAACACCGGGGAGCTGTTTTTT.

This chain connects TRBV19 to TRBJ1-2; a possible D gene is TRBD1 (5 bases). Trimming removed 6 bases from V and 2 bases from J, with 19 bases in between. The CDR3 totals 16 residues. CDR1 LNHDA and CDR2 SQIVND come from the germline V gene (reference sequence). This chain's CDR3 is CASSPTAQEVNYGYTF. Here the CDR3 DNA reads TGTGCCAGTAGCCCGACAGCCCAGGAAGTAAACTATGGCTACACCTTC.

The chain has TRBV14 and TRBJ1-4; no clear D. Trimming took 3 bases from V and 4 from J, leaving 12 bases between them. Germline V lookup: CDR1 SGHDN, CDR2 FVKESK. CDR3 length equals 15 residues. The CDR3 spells CASSQSGGINEKLFF. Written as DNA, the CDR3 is TGTGCCAGCAGCCAGTCGGGAGGAATTAATGAAAAACTGTTTTTT.

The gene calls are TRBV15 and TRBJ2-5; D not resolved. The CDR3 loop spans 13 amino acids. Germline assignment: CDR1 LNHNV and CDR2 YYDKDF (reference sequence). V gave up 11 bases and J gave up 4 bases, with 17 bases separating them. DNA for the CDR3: TGTGCCCCTCACATGGGTTTACGAGAGACCCAGTACTTC. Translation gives CAPHMGLRETQYF.

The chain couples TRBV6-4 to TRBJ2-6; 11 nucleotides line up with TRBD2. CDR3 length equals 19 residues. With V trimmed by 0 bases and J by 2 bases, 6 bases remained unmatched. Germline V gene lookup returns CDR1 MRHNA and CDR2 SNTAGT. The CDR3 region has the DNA TGTGCCAGCAGTGACTCGTGGCTAGCGGGAGGTACTGGGGCCAACGTCCTGACTTTC. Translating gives CASSDSWLAGGTGANVLTF.

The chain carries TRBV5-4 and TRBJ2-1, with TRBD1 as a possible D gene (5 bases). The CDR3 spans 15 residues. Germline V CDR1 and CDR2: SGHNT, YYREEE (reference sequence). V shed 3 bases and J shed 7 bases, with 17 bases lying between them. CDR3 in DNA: TGTGCCAGCAGCTGGGGCAGGAACTCAGGGAATGAGCAGTTCTTC. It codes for CASSWGRNSGNEQFF. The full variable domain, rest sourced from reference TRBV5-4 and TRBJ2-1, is ETGVTQSPTHLIKTRGQQVTLRCSSQSGHNTVSWYQQALGQGPQFIFQYYREEENGRGNFPPRFSGLQFPNYSSELNVNALELDDSALYLCASSWGRNSGNEQFFGPGTRLTVL.

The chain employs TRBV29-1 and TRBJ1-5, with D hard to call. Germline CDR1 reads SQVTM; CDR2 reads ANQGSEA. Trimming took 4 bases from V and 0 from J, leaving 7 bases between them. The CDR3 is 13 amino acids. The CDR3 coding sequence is TGCAGCGTTGGGGGATATAGCAATCAGCCCCAGCATTTT. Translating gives CSVGGYSNQPQHF.

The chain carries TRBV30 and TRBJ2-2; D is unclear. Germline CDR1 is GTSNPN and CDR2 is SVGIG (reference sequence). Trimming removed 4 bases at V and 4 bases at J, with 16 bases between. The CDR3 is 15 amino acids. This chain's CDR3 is CAWKVPGVGTGELFF. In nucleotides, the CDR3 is TGTGCCTGGAAAGTCCCAGGAGTTGGCACCGGGGAGCTGTTTTTT.

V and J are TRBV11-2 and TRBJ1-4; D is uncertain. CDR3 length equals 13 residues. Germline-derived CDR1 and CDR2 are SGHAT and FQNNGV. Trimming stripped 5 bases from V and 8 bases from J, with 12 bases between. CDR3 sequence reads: CASSAGGGEKLFF. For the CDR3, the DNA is TGTGCCAGCAGCGCGGGCGGAGGCGAAAAACTGTTTTTT.

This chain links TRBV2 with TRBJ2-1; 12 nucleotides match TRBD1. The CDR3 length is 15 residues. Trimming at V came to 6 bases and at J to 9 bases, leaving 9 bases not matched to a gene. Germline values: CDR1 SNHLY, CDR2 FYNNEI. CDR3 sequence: CASSRSGTGGREQFF. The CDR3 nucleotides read TGTGCCAGCAGCAGAAGCGGGACAGGGGGCCGTGAGCAGTTCTTC. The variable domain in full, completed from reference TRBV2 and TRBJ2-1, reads EPEVTQTPSHQVTQMGQEVILRCVPISNHLYFYWYRQILGQKVEFLVSFYNNEISEKSEIFDDQFSVERPDGSNFTLKIRSTKLEDSAMYFCASSRSGTGGREQFFGPGTRLTVL.

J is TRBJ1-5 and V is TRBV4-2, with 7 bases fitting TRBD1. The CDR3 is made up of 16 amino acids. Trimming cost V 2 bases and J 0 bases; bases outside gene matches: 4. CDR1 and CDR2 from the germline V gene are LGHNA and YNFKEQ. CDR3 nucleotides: TGTGCCAGCAGCCAATCCGACAGGGATAGCAATCAGCCCCAGCATTTT. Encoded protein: CASSQSDRDSNQPQHF.

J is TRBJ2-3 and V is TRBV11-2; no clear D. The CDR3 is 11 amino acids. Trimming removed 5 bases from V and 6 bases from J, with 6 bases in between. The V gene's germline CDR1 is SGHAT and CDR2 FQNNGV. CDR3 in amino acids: CASSQADTQYF. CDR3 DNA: TGTGCCAGCAGCCAAGCGGATACGCAGTATTTT.

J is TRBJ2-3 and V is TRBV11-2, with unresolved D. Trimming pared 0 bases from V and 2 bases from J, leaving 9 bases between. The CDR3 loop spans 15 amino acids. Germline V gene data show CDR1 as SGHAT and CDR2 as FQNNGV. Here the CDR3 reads CASSLEDANTDTQYF. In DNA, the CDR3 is TGTGCCAGCAGCTTAGAAGATGCTAACACAGATACGCAGTATTTT.

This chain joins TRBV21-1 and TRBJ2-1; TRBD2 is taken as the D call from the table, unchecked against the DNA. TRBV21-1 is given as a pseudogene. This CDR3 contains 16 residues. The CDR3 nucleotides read TGTGCCAGCAGCACCCTCTCGAGACTAGCGGACAATGAGCAGTTCTTC. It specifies CASSTLSRLADNEQFF.

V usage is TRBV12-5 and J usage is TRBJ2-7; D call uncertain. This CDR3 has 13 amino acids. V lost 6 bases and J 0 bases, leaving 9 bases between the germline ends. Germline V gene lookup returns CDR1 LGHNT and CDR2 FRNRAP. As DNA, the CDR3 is TGTGCTAGTGGGGCGTCCTCCTCCTACGAGCAGTACTTC. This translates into CASGASSSYEQYF.

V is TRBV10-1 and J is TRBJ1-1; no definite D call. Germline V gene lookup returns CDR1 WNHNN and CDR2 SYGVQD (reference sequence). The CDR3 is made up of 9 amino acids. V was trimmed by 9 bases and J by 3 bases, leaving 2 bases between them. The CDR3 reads CARYTEAFF. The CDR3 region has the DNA TGCGCCAGATACACTGAAGCTTTCTTT.